This T cell receptor beta chain was recorded in a study of blood T cell repertoires in COVID-19. The CDR3 runs to 17 residues. From germline, CDR1 is MNHNS and CDR2 SASEGT. The V end was cut by 4 bases, the J end by 2 bases, with 15 bases between. Per the study methods: The authors estimated nucleated cell counts from reference gene primer amplification. Profiling relied on immunoSEQ multiplex PCR, and the TCRdb table lists in-frame clones only, not all of them. V, J and clone size reflect that table, while D and trimming were determined from the DNA. In the table there are about 130,000 clones, about 76% of which are singletons.

The chain couples TRBV6-1 to TRBJ1-6, with D unresolved. This TCR came from a woman between 55 and 75 years old with active or convalescent COVID-19. Source material: peripheral blood. The CDR3 loop reads CASSGSPILPYNSPLHF. CDR3 bases: TGTGCCAGCAGTGGGAGTCCGATCCTACCCTATAATTCACCCCTCCACTTT.